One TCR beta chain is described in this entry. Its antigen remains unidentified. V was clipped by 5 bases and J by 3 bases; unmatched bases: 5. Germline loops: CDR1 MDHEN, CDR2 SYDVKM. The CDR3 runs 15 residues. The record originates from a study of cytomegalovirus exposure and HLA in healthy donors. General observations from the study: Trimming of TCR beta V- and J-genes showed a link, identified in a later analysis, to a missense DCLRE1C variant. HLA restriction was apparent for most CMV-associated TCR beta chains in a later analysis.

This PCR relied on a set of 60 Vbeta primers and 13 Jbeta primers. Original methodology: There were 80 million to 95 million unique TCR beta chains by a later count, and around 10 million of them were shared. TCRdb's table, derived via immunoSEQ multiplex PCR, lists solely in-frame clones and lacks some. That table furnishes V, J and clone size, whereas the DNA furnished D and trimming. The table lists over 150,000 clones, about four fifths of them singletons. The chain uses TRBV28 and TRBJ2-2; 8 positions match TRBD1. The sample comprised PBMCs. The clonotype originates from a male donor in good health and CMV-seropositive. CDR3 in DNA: TGTGCCAGCAGTCTGGGACAGGTCGACACCGGGGAGCTGTTTTTT. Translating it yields CASSLGQVDTGELFF.